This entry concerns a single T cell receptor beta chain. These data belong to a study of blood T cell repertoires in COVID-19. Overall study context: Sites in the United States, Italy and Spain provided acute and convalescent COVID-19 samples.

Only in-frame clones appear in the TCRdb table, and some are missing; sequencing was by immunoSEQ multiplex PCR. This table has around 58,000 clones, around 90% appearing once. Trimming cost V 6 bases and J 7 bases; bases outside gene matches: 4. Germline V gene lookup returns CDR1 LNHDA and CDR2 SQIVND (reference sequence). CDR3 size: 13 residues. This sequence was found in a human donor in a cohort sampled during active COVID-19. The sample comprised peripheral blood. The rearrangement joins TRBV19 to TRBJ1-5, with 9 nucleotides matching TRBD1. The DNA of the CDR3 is TGTGCCAGTAGGGACAGGGGTGAACAGCCCCAGCATTTT. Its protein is CASRDRGEQPQHF.